Shown below are 5 T cell receptor beta chains from a single sample sequenced in a study of T cell responses to AZD1222 COVID-19 vaccine. TCRdb's table, derived via immunoSEQ multiplex PCR, lists solely in-frame clones and lacks some. This table holds under 200,000 clones, almost 90% found once. This specimen consisted of peripheral blood, obtained on day 0 of AZD1222 vaccination. These receptors originate from an adult in good health.

CDR3 in DNA: TGTGCCAGCAGCCTTAGTGAGGGTACCTATGGCTACACCTTC. It is translated as CASSLSEGTYGYTF. This chain joins TRBV11-1 and TRBJ1-2; D not resolved. This CDR3 region has 14 residues. V was shortened by 5 bases and J by 4 bases, with 14 bases between the two germline ends. In germline, CDR1 is SGHAT, CDR2 FQDESV (reference sequence).

This chain uses TRBV30 with TRBJ2-2; D may be TRBD2 (6 bases). The V gene's germline CDR1 is GTSNPN and CDR2 SVGIG (reference sequence). The V end lost 3 bases, the J end lost 6 bases, and 14 bases lay between the germline ends. The CDR3 has 14 amino acids. As DNA, the CDR3 is TGTGCCTGGAGAGACCTCGGGGGACCCGGGGAGCTGTTTTTT. This encodes CAWRDLGGPGELFF.

V and J are TRBV2 and TRBJ1-2; D not resolved. Trimming took 0 bases from V and 8 from J, leaving 19 bases between them. CDR3 length: 16 residues. CDR1 is SNHLY, CDR2 FYNNEI, per germline. CDR3 amino acids: CASSEARQLSQRGYTF. The CDR3 region has the DNA TGTGCCAGCAGTGAAGCTCGTCAGCTATCGCAACGAGGCTACACCTTC.

The J gene is TRBJ1-2, the V gene TRBV28, with 9 bases identical to TRBD1. In germline, CDR1 is MDHEN, CDR2 SYDVKM. The ends lost 7 bases at V and 8 bases at J; junction bases unmatched: 11. The CDR3 has 14 amino acids. In nucleotides, the CDR3 is TGTGCCAGCACCTCCGGGACAGGGCTTTTAGGCTACACCTTC. Residues: CASTSGTGLLGYTF.

The chain carries TRBV19 and TRBJ1-6, with TRBD1 identical over 7 bases. Germline CDR1 and CDR2: LNHDA and SQIVND (reference sequence). This CDR3 has 15 amino acids. V dropped 3 bases and J dropped 6; count of bases not matched to a gene: 5. CDR3 sequence reads: CASSITGVVNSPLHF. CDR3 in DNA: TGTGCCAGTAGTATCACAGGGGTGGTTAATTCACCCCTCCACTTT.